Described below is a single TCR beta chain sequence and its context. The sample is drawn from a study of cytomegalovirus exposure and HLA in healthy donors. PCR primers comprised 60 Vbeta and 13 Jbeta primers. Profiling relied on immunoSEQ multiplex PCR, and the TCRdb table lists in-frame clones only, not all of them. The sample includes about 160,000 clones, around 74% of them seen just once. The source of this sequence is a female donor in good health and CMV-seronegative. Sequencing was performed on PBMCs.

The CDR3 DNA follows: TGTGCCAGCAGTTACGGCCACGTTGAAGCTTTCTTT. Its protein is CASSYGHVEAFF. The chain employs TRBV6-6 and TRBJ1-1; D ambiguous. The germline V gene encodes CDR1 MNHNY and CDR2 SVGAGI (reference sequence). The CDR3 spans 12 residues. V dropped 2 bases and J dropped 7 bases, with 8 bases sitting between them.